This T cell receptor beta chain was sequenced in a study of cytomegalovirus exposure and HLA in healthy donors. Overall study findings and caveats: Three chains tied to CMV proved CMV antigen-specific in vitro. First-cohort TCR clusters tended to co-occur in the approximately 130 validation repertoires, a later analysis found. Usually a TCR sequence was rare, but some public TCRs were found in many donors.

The donors were in the approximately 130-subject validation cohort, distinct from the approximately 700-subject first cohort. Clones were read by immunoSEQ multiplex PCR, and TCRdb kept only the in-frame ones, dropping some. Among 100,000 to 150,000 clones, roughly nine tenths were seen once, and the ten largest hold more than 1%. The V gene's germline CDR1 is MNHEY and CDR2 SVGAGI. There are 13 residues in the CDR3. Trimming took off 6 bases at V and 1 base at J, with 4 bases between the two ends. A word on this clone: Antigen specificity is unknown.

Sequenced input: PBMCs. The source of this sequence is a young woman in good health and CMV-seronegative. The chain combines TRBV6-5 with TRBJ2-6, with D uncertain. CDR3 residues: CASRQSGANVLTF. The DNA of the CDR3 is TGTGCCAGCAGACAATCTGGGGCCAACGTCCTGACTTTC.